Detailed here is one TCR beta chain. Its specificity is not known. The length of the CDR3 is 12 residues. V lost 0 bases and J 6 bases, leaving 6 bases between the germline ends. The germline V gene has CDR1 LNHNV and CDR2 YYDKDF (reference sequence). These data belong to a study of OX40 agonist ivuxolimab in advanced cancers. Study summary: Ivuxolimab is an agonistic anti-OX40 (CD134) antibody, and patients were treated with it.

The method was immunoSEQ multiplex PCR; TCRdb's version includes in-frame clones alone and lacks a portion of them. The sample lists about 36,000 clones; around 84% were seen once. Study-level findings and limits: Partial responders receiving 0.1-3.0 mg/kg showed among the lowest clonal expansion. Determination of antigen specificity was not performed for the expanded peripheral T cells. By week 6 at 0.1 to 3.0 mg/kg, blood CD4+ and CD8+ T cells had expanded clonally.

This sequence originates from an adult with an advanced solid tumor such as melanoma, head and neck, liver or kidney cancer. The chain uses TRBV15 and TRBJ2-7; a weak D match, TRBD1 (5 bases). The sample here was CD4+ or CD8+ T cells sorted from blood, taken in a trial of the OX40 agonist ivuxolimab. Here the CDR3 DNA reads TGTGCCACCAGCAGAGAAGGGGCCGAGCAGTACTTC. It is translated as CATSREGAEQYF. Based on the CDR3 plus reference TRBV15 and TRBJ2-7, the full variable domain is DAMVIQNPRYQVTQFGKPVTLSCSQTLNHNVMYWYQQKSSQAPKLLFHYYDKDFNNEADTPDNFQSRRPNTSFCFLDIRSPGLGDTAMYLCATSREGAEQYFGPGTRLTVT.